The sequence of this T cell receptor (beta chain) was determined in a study of T cell clonality in common variable immunodeficiency. Germline CDR1 is KGHSH and CDR2 is LQKENI. V was trimmed by 1 base and J by 4 bases, leaving 13 bases between them. The CDR3 consists of 15 residues. Findings and limits, study-wide: Reportedly, TCR beta sequences from common variable immunodeficiency showed fewer deletions and N-nucleotide insertions.

Note on this clone: The target antigen is unknown. The read comes to an end 3 residues before the CDR3 does, leaving the germline J gene to fill in the end.

The data were produced by immunoSEQ multiplex PCR, yet TCRdb's version contains in-frame clones alone and is incomplete. Altogether tens of thousands of clones were found in the sample, and no singletons occur. Of CVID subjects, under 16 were female and approximately 31 male, mean age about 40. Most patients and controls had Caucasian heritage. Donors gave 5 to 8 ml heparinized peripheral whole blood. The gene calls are TRBV18 and TRBJ1-2; weak D call: TRBD1 (6 bases). The sample consisted of peripheral blood mononuclear cells. The receptor's source is a human donor with common variable immunodeficiency. Incomplete CDR3 DNA: TGTGCCAGCTCACCACTGAGGACAGATCCCTATGGC. Amino acids: CASSPLRTDPYG. The entire CDR3 protein reads CASSPLRTDPYGYTF.